In this sample, the clone carrying this TCR beta chain turned up many times. Its antigen remains unidentified. This sample stems from a study of identical twins. Broader study findings: While abundant cord blood beta clonotypes carried fewer insertions, memory repertoires showed no such pattern.

The V gene's germline CDR1 is LNHNV and CDR2 YYDKDF (reference sequence). The CDR3 has 15 residues. Trimming left V 3 bases short and J 3 bases short, with 12 bases between. TCRdb independently ran MiXCR on the 5' RACE reads; one entry per CDR3 protein. The sample holds fewer than 900,000 distinct CDR3 sequences; about 20% are singletons and the top ten take around 4.4%. The sample was also reused in another study, on T cells expressing NK-cell markers.

Sequencing was done on a sample of PBMCs. The J gene is TRBJ1-5, the V gene TRBV15; TRBD1 might be the D (5 bases). The TCR comes from a woman aged 18-30 years in good health. CDR3 in amino acids: CATSRPQGNNQPQHF. CDR3 nucleotide sequence: TGTGCCACCAGCAGGCCGCAGGGTAACAATCAGCCCCAGCATTTT. The whole variable domain, filled in from reference TRBV15 and TRBJ1-5, reads DAMVIQNPRYQVTQFGKPVTLSCSQTLNHNVMYWYQQKSSQAPKLLFHYYDKDFNNEADTPDNFQSRRPNTSFCFLDIRSPGLGDTAMYLCATSRPQGNNQPQHFGDGTRLSIL.